Each of the 18 T cell receptor beta chains below was sequenced from the same sample in a study of Ad26.COV2.S vaccination and SARS-CoV-2 variants. Treatment meaning: approximately 18 received Ad26.COV2.S at low or high dose, single or two shots; 5 received placebo; per-sample allocation not given. On day 63 after the first injection, vaccine and placebo recipients gave samples. Sequenced by immunoSEQ multiplex PCR; TCRdb stores in-frame clones only, minus some. The table has roughly 380,000 clones, roughly 85% seen once. Material: peripheral blood, obtained in a trial of Ad26.COV2.S vaccine versus placebo. The source of these receptors is a person between 18 and 59 years old who received the Ad26.COV2.S COVID-19 vaccine or a placebo.

The chain is built from TRBV15 and TRBJ1-6; maybe TRBD1 (5 bases). Germline CDR1 LNHNV, CDR2 YYDKDF (reference sequence). The CDR3 loop spans 13 amino acids. V lost 4 bases and J lost 7, with 8 bases in between. The CDR3: CATSNSGNSPLHF. CDR3 nucleotide sequence: TGTGCCACCAGCAACTCAGGGAATTCACCCCTCCACTTT. The whole variable domain, filled in from reference TRBV15 and TRBJ1-6, reads DAMVIQNPRYQVTQFGKPVTLSCSQTLNHNVMYWYQQKSSQAPKLLFHYYDKDFNNEADTPDNFQSRRPNTSFCFLDIRSPGLGDTAMYLCATSNSGNSPLHFGNGTRLTVT.

The chain uses TRBV2 and TRBJ1-4; the D is unclear. Germline-derived CDR1 and CDR2 are SNHLY and FYNNEI. The length of the CDR3 is 16 residues. V lost 4 bases and J lost 0, with 12 bases in between. The CDR3 coding sequence is TGTGCCAGCAGTGCGGGCAGGACTGCAACTAATGAAAAACTGTTTTTT. This codes for CASSAGRTATNEKLFF.

The chain combines TRBV19 with TRBJ1-3, with TRBD1 identical over 11 bases. CDR1 LNHDA and CDR2 SQIVND come from the germline V gene (reference sequence). V lost 6 bases, J lost 1 base, and 11 bases stayed unmatched. This CDR3 spans 18 amino acids. The CDR3 spells CASRPNPGQGDSGNTIYF. DNA for the CDR3: TGTGCCAGTAGACCTAATCCGGGACAGGGGGATTCTGGAAACACCATATATTTT.

This clone was detected only a few times. The CDR3 region has the DNA TGTGCCAGCAGCCCAAGCGGTAATTCCGATCAGCCCCAGCATTTT. Its translation: CASSPSGNSDQPQHF. The chain employs TRBV7-9 and TRBJ1-5; no reliable D call. CDR1 is SEHNR, CDR2 FQNEAQ, per germline (reference sequence). The CDR3 covers 15 residues. V lost 5 bases and J lost 5, with 16 bases in between.

The rearrangement uses TRBV5-3 and TRBJ2-1; 8 positions match TRBD1. TRBV5-3 is reported as an ORF; its role is uncertain. J was trimmed by 7 bases and V by 7 bases; bases with no gene match: 10. The CDR3 is 14 amino acids. In DNA form, the CDR3 reads TGTGCCAGATATCCGGGACAGGATGAAAATGAGCAGTTCTTC. It encodes CARYPGQDENEQFF.

The V gene is TRBV14, the J gene TRBJ1-1, with D unresolved. The CDR3 loop spans 13 amino acids. V lost 2 bases to trimming and J lost 1 base, with 5 bases between them. The germline V gene has CDR1 SGHDN and CDR2 FVKESK. CDR3 region: CASSQSTNTEAFF. The CDR3 bases are TGTGCCAGCAGCCAATCCACGAACACTGAAGCTTTCTTT.

This chain links TRBV9 with TRBJ2-3, with 14 nucleotides matching TRBD2. The length of the CDR3 is 18 residues. Losses at the gene ends were 0 bases for V and 1 base for J; bases not matched to a gene: 4. Germline CDR1 and CDR2: SGDLS and YYNGEE. The CDR3 DNA follows: TGTGCCAGCAGCGTAGGGACTAGCGGGGGGACGGGCACAGATACGCAGTATTTT. Encoded protein: CASSVGTSGGTGTDTQYF. Supplemented by reference TRBV9 and TRBJ2-3, the full variable domain reads DSGVTQTPKHLITATGQRVTLRCSPRSGDLSVYWYQQSLDQGLQFLIQYYNGEERAKGNILERFSAQQFPDLHSELNLSSLELGDSALYFCASSVGTSGGTGTDTQYFGPGTRLTVL.

V and J are TRBV19 and TRBJ1-4; unclear D gene. V was pared by 7 bases and J by 8 bases, with 17 bases between. CDR3 size: 14 residues. Germline lookup yields CDR1 LNHDA and CDR2 SQIVND (reference sequence). CDR3 residues: CASTSSADYEKLFF. CDR3 sequence (DNA): TGTGCCAGTACCTCGTCGGCAGATTACGAAAAACTGTTTTTT.

This chain joins TRBV5-4 and TRBJ2-1; possible D gene TRBD2, 6 bases. Germline lookup yields CDR1 SGHNT and CDR2 YYREEE (reference sequence). The CDR3 runs to 16 residues. V dropped 0 bases and J dropped 0 bases, with 10 bases sitting between them. The CDR3 protein is CASSLARDSSYNEQFF. CDR3 DNA: TGTGCCAGCAGCTTGGCCCGGGACTCCTCCTACAATGAGCAGTTCTTC.

This chain uses TRBV7-9 with TRBJ2-1; the match to TRBD2 covers 10 bases. Per germline, CDR1 SEHNR and CDR2 FQNEAQ (reference sequence). The CDR3 contains 17 residues. CDR3 residues: CAGRGASGGHSYNEQFF. The CDR3 coding sequence is TGTGCGGGGAGAGGGGCTAGCGGGGGCCATTCCTACAATGAGCAGTTCTTC. Drawing the rest from reference TRBV7-9 and TRBJ2-1, the complete variable domain is DTGVSQNPRHKITKRGQNVTFRCDPISEHNRLYWYRQTLGQGPEFLTYFQNEAQLEKSRLLSDRFSAERPKGSFSTLEIQRTEQGDSAMYLCAGRGASGGHSYNEQFFGPGTRLTVL.

The rearrangement uses TRBV9 and TRBJ2-1; no reliable D call. Germline V gives CDR1 SGDLS, CDR2 YYNGEE. The CDR3 length is 14 residues. Between the trimmed V and J ends, which lost 2 bases and 4 bases, there was a span of 10 bases. CDR3: CASSVEDGYNEQFF. The CDR3 DNA is TGTGCCAGCAGCGTTGAGGATGGGTACAATGAGCAGTTCTTC.

V gene TRBV6-5 combines with J gene TRBJ2-7, with TRBD2 matching over 9 bases. Germline trimming cut 0 bases from V and 2 bases from J; bases unmatched to any gene: 5. The CDR3 sequence is 16 residues long. The V gene's germline CDR1 is MNHEY and CDR2 SVGAGI. DNA of the CDR3: TGTGCCAGCAGTTACTCCCCTAGCGGGATAACCTACGAGCAGTACTTC. This sequence encodes CASSYSPSGITYEQYF.

This clone was recorded a few times. The J gene is TRBJ2-7, the V gene TRBV6-1; 9 positions agree with TRBD1. V shed 1 base, J shed 1 base, and the junction held 5 bases outside the gene matches. CDR3 length: 16 amino acids. Germline V CDR1 and CDR2: MNHNS, SASEGT. This CDR3 is CASSEEGGTGSYEQYF. The CDR3 nucleotides are TGTGCCAGCAGTGAAGAAGGAGGGACAGGGTCCTACGAGCAGTACTTC.

J is TRBJ1-5 and V is TRBV5-5; tentative D call: TRBD1 (5 bases). The CDR3 consists of 17 residues. Germline values: CDR1 SGHKS, CDR2 YYEKEE (reference sequence). Trimming cost V 1 base and J 2 bases, with 16 bases left between them. CDR3 loop: CASSLRAAGLGNQPQHF. The CDR3 coding sequence is TGTGCCAGCAGCTTGAGGGCCGCAGGGCTGGGCAATCAGCCCCAGCATTTT.

This chain links TRBV19 with TRBJ2-5; the match to TRBD1 covers 7 bases. Germline values: CDR1 LNHDA, CDR2 SQIVND (reference sequence). Germline trimming cut 9 bases from V and 4 bases from J; bases unmatched to any gene: 5. The CDR3 length is 12 residues. CDR3 protein: CASQRQGETQYF. In DNA form, the CDR3 reads TGTGCCAGCCAGAGACAGGGAGAGACCCAGTACTTC.

The rearrangement links TRBV2 to TRBJ2-5, with no clear D. This CDR3 comprises 14 residues. Germline V gene sequence: CDR1 SNHLY, CDR2 FYNNEI. Trimming removed 3 bases at V and 0 bases at J, with 8 bases between. The CDR3 protein is CASSDKNYQETQYF. The CDR3 coding sequence is TGTGCCAGCAGTGATAAGAACTACCAAGAGACCCAGTACTTC.

This sequence joins TRBV6-6 and TRBJ2-1; 7 bases fit TRBD1. The CDR3 has 15 residues. The trim removed 7 bases at V and 3 bases at J, leaving 9 bases unmatched. Germline V gene lookup returns CDR1 MNHNY and CDR2 SVGAGI (reference sequence). The CDR3 nucleotides are TGTGCCAGCATCCTCCGGGACAGAGTCTACAATGAGCAGTTCTTC. Translating gives CASILRDRVYNEQFF.

The chain combines TRBV10-3 with TRBJ2-7; 7 nucleotides align to TRBD1. The germline V gene has CDR1 ENHRY and CDR2 SYGVKD. The CDR3 contains 15 residues. After removal of 2 bases from V and 6 bases from J, the junction contained 10 bases not matched to a gene. CDR3 coding DNA: TGTGCCATCAGTGAGCCCGGACAGGCTTATGGCGAGCAGTACTTC. It specifies CAISEPGQAYGEQYF.